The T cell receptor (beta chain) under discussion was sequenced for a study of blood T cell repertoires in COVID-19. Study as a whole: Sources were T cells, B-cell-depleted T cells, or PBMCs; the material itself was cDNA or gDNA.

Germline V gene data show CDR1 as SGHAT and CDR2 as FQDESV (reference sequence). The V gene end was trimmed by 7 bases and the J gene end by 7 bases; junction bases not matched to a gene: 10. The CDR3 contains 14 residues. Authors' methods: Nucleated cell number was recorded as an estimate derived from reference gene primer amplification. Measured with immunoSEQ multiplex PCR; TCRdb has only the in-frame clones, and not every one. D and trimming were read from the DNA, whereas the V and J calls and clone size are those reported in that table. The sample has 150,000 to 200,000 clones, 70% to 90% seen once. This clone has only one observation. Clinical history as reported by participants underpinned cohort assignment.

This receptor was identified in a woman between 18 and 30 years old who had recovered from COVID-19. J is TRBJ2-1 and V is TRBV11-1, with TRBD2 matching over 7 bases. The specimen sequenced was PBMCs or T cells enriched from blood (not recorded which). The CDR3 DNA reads TGTGCCAGCAAGATGGGAGGGCCTGGAAATGAGCAGTTCTTC. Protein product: CASKMGGPGNEQFF.